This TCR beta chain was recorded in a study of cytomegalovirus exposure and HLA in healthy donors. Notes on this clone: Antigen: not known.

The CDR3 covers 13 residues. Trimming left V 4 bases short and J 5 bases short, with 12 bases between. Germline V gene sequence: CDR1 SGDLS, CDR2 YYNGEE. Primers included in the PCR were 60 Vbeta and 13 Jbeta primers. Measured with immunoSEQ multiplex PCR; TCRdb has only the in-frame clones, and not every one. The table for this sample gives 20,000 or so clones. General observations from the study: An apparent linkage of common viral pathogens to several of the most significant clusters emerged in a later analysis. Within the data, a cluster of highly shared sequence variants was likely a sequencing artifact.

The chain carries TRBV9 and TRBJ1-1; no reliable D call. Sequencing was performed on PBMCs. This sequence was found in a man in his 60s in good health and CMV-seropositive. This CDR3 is CASSLYAGTEAFF. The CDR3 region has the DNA TGTGCCAGCAGCCTCTATGCGGGAACTGAAGCTTTCTTT.